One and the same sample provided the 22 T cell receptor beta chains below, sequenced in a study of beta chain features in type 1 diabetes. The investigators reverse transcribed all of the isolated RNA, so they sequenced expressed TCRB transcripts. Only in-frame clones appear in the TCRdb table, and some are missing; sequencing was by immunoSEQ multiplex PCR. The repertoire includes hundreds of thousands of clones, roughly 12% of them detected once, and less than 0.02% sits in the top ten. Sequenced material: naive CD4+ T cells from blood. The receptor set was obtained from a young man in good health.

The CDR3 region is CASTTQGGGEKLFF. The CDR3 DNA reads as TGTGCCAGTACCACACAGGGTGGAGGTGAAAAACTGTTTTTT. V and J are TRBV19 and TRBJ1-4; possibly TRBD1 for D (6 bases). The V end was cut by 7 bases, the J end by 7 bases, with 16 bases between. This CDR3 has 14 amino acids. The V gene's germline CDR1 is LNHDA and CDR2 SQIVND (reference sequence).

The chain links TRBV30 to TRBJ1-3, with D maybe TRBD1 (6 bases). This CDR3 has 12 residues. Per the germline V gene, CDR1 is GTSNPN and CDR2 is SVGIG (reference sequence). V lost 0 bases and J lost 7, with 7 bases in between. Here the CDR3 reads CAWSVQGNTIYF. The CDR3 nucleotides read TGTGCCTGGAGTGTTCAGGGGAACACCATATATTTT.

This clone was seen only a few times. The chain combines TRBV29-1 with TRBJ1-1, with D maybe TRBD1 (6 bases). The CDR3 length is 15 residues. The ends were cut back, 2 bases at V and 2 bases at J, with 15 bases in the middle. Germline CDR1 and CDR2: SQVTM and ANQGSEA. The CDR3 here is CSVESGAGGNTEAFF. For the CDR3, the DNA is TGCAGCGTTGAATCAGGGGCGGGGGGAAACACTGAAGCTTTCTTT. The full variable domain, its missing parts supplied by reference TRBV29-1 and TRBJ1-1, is SAVISQKPSRDICQRGTSLTIQCQVDSQVTMMFWYRQQPGQSLTLIATANQGSEATYESGFVIDKFPISRPNLTFSTLTVSNMSPEDSSIYLCSVESGAGGNTEAFFGQGTRLTVV.

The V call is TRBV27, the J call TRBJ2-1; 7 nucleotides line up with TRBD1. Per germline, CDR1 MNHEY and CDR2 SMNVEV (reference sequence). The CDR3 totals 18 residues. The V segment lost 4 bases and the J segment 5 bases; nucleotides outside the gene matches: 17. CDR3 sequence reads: CASSSPYYGQAWHNEQFF. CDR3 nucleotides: TGTGCCAGCAGTTCCCCCTATTACGGACAGGCTTGGCACAATGAGCAGTTCTTC.

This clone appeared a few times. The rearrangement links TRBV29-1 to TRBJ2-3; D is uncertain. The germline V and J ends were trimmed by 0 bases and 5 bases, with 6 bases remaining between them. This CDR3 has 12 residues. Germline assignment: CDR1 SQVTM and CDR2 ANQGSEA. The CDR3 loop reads CSVEDLLDTQYF. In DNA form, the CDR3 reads TGCAGCGTTGAAGATCTTCTAGATACGCAGTATTTT.

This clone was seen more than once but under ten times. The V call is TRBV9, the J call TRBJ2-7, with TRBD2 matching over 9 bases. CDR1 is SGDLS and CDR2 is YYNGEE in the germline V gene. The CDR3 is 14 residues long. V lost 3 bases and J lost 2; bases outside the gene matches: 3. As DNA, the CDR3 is TGTGCCAGCAGCGCGGGACTAGCTGCCTACGAGCAGTACTTC. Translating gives CASSAGLAAYEQYF.

CDR3 DNA: TGTGCCAGCAGCTCGATCAGGGGAGAGCAGTACTTC. Residues: CASSSIRGEQYF. V is TRBV7-2 and J is TRBJ2-7, with D possibly TRBD1 on 6 matching bases. Trimming stripped 4 bases from V and 7 bases from J, with 11 bases between. In germline, CDR1 is SGHTA, CDR2 FQGNSA. The CDR3 totals 12 residues.

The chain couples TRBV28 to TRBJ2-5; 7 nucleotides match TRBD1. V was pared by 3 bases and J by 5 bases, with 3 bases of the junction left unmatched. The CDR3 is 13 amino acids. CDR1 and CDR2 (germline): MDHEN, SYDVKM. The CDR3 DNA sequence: TGTGCCAGCAGTTTTGGACAGGCGGAGACCCAGTACTTC. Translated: CASSFGQAETQYF.

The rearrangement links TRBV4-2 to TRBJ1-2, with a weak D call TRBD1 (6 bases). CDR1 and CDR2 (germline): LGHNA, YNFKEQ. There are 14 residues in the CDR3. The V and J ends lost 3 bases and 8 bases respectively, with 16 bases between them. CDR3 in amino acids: CASSHPDSLGGYTF. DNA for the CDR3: TGTGCCAGCAGCCACCCGGACAGCCTCGGGGGCTACACCTTC.

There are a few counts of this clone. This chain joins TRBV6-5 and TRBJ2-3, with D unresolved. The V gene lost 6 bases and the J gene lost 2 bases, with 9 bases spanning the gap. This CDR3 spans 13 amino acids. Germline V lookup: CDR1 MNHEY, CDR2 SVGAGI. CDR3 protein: CASRPTSTDTQYF. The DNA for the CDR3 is TGTGCCAGCAGGCCGACTTCCACAGATACGCAGTATTTT.

In DNA form, the CDR3 reads TGCGCCAGCAGCCCTAGACTAAGTTATGAGCAGTTCTTC. Translating it yields CASSPRLSYEQFF. V and J are TRBV4-1 and TRBJ2-1, with D tentatively TRBD2 (5 bases). This CDR3 comprises 13 residues. CDR1 and CDR2 (germline): MGHRA, YSYEKL. The V gene lost 4 bases and the J gene lost 8 bases, with 12 bases spanning the gap.

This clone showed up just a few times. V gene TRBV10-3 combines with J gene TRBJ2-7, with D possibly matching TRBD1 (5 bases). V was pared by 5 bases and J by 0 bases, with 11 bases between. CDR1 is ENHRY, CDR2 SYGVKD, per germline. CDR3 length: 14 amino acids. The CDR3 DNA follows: TGTGCCATCAGTTCGACAGTTCGCTCCTACGAGCAGTACTTC. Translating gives CAISSTVRSYEQYF.

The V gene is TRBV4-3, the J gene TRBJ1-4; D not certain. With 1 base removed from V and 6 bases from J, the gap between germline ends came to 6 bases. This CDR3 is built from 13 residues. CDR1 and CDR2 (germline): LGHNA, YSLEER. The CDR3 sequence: CASSQVTDEKLFF. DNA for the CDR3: TGCGCCAGCAGCCAAGTTACAGATGAAAAACTGTTTTTT.

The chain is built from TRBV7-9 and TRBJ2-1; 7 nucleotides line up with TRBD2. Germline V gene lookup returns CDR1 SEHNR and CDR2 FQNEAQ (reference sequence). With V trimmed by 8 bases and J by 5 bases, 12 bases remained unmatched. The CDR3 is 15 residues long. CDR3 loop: CASGVWGGLHNEQFF. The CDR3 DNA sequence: TGTGCCAGCGGGGTGTGGGGGGGATTGCACAATGAGCAGTTCTTC.

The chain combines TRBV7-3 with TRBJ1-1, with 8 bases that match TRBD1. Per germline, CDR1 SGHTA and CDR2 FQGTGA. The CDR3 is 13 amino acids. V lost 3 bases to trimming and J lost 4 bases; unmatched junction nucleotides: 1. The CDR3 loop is CASSLDRVTEAFF. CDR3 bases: TGTGCCAGCAGCTTGGACAGGGTCACTGAAGCTTTCTTT. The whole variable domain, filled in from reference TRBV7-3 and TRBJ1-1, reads GAGVSQTPSNKVTEKGKYVELRCDPISGHTALYWYRQSLGQGPEFLIYFQGTGAADDSGLPNDRFFAVRPEGSVSTLKIQRTERGDSAVYLCASSLDRVTEAFFGQGTRLTVV.

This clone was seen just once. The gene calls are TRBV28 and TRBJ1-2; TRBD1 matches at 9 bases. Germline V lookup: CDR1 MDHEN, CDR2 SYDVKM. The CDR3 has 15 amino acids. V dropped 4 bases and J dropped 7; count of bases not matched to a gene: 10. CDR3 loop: CASSSPGQGSFGYTF. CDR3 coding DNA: TGTGCCAGCAGTTCACCGGGACAGGGTTCGTTTGGCTACACCTTC.

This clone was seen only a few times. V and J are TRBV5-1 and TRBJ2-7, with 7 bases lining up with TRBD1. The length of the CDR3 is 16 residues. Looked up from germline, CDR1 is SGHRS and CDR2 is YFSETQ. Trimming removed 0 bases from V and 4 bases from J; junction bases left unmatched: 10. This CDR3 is CASSLASGTAKYEQYF. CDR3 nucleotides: TGCGCCAGCAGCTTGGCGTCCGGGACAGCTAAATACGAGCAGTACTTC.

The CDR3 spells CASSRRQGGRPGPIPYEQYF. The CDR3 DNA reads TGTGCCAGCAGCCGTCGCCAAGGGGGACGTCCAGGCCCTATTCCCTACGAGCAGTACTTC. The chain employs TRBV5-4 and TRBJ2-7, with D perhaps matching TRBD1 (6 bases). Germline values: CDR1 SGHNT, CDR2 YYREEE (reference sequence). With 4 bases removed from V and 2 bases from J, the gap between germline ends came to 31 bases. The length of the CDR3 is 20 residues.

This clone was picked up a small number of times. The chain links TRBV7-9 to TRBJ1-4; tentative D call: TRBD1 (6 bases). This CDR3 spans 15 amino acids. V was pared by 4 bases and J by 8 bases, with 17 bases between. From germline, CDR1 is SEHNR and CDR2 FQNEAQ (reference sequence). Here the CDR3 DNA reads TGTGCCAGCAGCTCGAAGGGACAAATTCCCGAAAAACTGTTTTTT. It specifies CASSSKGQIPEKLFF.

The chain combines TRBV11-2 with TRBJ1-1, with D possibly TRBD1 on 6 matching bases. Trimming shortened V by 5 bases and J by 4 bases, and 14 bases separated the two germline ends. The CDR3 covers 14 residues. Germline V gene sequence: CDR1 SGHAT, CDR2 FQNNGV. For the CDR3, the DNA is TGTGCCAGCAGCGAGAGGGCCAGGGGCACTGAAGCTTTCTTT. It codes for CASSERARGTEAFF.

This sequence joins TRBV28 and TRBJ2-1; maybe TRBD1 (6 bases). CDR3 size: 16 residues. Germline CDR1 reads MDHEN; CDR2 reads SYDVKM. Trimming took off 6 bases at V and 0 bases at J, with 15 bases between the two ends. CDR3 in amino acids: CASSESGGSSYNEQFF. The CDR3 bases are TGTGCCAGCAGCGAGAGTGGGGGCAGCTCCTACAATGAGCAGTTCTTC.

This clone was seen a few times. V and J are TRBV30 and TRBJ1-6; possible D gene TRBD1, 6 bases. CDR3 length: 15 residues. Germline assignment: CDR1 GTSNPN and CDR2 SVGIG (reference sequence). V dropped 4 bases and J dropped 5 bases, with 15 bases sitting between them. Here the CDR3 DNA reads TGTGCCTGGACAATAGGGACACGGGATAATTCACCCCTCCACTTT. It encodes CAWTIGTRDNSPLHF.